This TCR beta chain was obtained from a study of blood T cell repertoires in COVID-19. Turning to the study itself: Researchers got acute and convalescent COVID-19 samples from the United States, Italy and Spain.

Under the authors' procedure: From reference gene primer amplification, estimates of nucleated cell counts were derived. This table comes from immunoSEQ multiplex PCR, and its TCRdb copy is limited to in-frame clones, with some not included. The V and J calls and the clone size are those of that table, but D and trimming were determined from the DNA. The sample includes some 250,000 clones, 86% of them seen just once. The CDR3 length is 15 residues. Germline assignment: CDR1 LGHDT and CDR2 YNNKEL (reference sequence). The V and J ends lost 6 bases and 2 bases, in that order; junction bases with no gene match: 4.

The sequenced material came from peripheral blood. The genes are TRBV3-1 (or the pseudogene TRBV3-2) and TRBJ2-3; 11 bases align to TRBD2. The origin of this receptor is a man aged 25-40 years who had recovered from COVID-19. The CDR3 DNA reads as TGTGCCAGCAGGGATAGCGGGGGGGCCACAGATACGCAGTATTTT. This codes for CASRDSGGATDTQYF.